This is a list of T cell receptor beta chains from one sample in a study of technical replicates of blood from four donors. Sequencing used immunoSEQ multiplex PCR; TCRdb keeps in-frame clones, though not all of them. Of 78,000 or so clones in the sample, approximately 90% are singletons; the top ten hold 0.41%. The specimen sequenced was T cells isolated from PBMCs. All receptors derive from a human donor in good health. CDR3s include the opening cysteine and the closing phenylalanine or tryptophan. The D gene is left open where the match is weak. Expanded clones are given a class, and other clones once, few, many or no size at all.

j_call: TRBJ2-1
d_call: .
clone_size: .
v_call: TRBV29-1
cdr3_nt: TGCAGCGTTGTCGACCCAGGGAATTGGGAGCAGTTCTTC
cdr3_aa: CSVVDPGNWEQFF

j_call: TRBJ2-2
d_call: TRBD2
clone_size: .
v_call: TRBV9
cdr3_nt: TGTGCCAGCAGCGTAGCGGGAGGGCGGCCCGGGGAGCTGTTTTTT
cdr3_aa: CASSVAGGRPGELFF

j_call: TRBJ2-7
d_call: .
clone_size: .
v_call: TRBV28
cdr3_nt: TGTGCCAGCAGTTCCAGAAGCGAGCAGTACTTC
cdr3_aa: CASSSRSEQYF

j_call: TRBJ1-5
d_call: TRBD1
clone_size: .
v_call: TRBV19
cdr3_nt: TGTGCCAGTAGGGGACAGCCCTATAGCAATCAGCCCCAGCATTTT
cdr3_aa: CASRGQPYSNQPQHF

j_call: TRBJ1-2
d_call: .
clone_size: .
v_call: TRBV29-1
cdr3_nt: TGCAGCGTTGAAGAGGTGGGGGGGACGAGCGTAGGAGTCTACACCTTC
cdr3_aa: CSVEEVGGTSVGVYTF

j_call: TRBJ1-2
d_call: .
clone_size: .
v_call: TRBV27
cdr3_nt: TGTGCCAGCAGTTCAGGGACTAACTATGGCTACACCTTC
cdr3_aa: CASSSGTNYGYTF

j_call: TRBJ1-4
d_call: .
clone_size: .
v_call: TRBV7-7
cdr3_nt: TGTGCTAGCGCCACAGGGATGGGAGAAAAACTGTTTTTT
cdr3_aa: CASATGMGEKLFF

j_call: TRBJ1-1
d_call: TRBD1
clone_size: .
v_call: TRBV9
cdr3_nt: TGTGCCAGCAGCTCGGACAGGGAAAGAAGAGAGGGCACTGAAGCTTTCTTT
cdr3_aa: CASSSDRERREGTEAFF

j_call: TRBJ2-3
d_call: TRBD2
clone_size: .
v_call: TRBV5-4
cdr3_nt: TGTGCCAGCAGGTCACCTAGCGGGGATACGCAGTATTTT
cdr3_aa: CASRSPSGDTQYF

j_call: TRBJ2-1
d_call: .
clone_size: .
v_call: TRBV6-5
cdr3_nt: TGTGCCAGCAGTTACTCAGGAGTGGAGCAGTTCTTC
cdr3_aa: CASSYSGVEQFF

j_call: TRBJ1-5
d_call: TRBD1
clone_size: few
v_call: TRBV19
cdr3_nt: TGTGCCAGTAGTATAGCCCCGATCGGGGACAGGGGCAATCAGCCCCAGCATTTT
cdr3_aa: CASSIAPIGDRGNQPQHF

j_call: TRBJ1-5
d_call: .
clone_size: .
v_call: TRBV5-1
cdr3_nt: TGCGCCAGCAAAGCGGGAGGGGAAAGCAATCAGCCCCAGCATTTT
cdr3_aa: CASKAGGESNQPQHF

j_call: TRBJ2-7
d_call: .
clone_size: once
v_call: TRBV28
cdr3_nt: TGTGCCAGCAGTTTTCCGGGAAGCTCCTACGAGCAGTACTTC
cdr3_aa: CASSFPGSSYEQYF

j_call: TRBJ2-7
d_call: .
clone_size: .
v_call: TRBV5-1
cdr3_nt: TGCGCCAGCAGCCTAAACTTTAACGAGCAGTACTTC
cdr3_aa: CASSLNFNEQYF

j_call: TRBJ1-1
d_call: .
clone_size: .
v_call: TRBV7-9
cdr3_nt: TGTGCCAGCAGCTTCACAGGGACAATGAACACTGAAGCTTTCTTT
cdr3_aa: CASSFTGTMNTEAFF

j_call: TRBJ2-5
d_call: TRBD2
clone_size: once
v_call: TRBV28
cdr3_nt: TGTGCCAGCAGTTTATGGCGAGCGGGAGTAGAGGAGACCCAGTACTTC
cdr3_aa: CASSLWRAGVEETQYF

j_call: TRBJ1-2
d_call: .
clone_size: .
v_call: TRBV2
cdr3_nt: TGTGCCAGCAGTGACTCAGGCAACTATGGCTACACCTTC
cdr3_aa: CASSDSGNYGYTF

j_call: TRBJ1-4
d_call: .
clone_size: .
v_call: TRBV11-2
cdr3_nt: TGTGCCAGCAGCTTTGGAGGGAGGACTGAAAAACTGTTTTTT
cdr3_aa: CASSFGGRTEKLFF

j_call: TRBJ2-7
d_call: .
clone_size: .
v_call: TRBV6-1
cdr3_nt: TGTGCCAGCAGCCCTAATTACGAGCAGTACTTC
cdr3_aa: CASSPNYEQYF

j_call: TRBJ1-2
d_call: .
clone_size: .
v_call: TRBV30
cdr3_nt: TGTGCCTGGAGTCTGGCAGTTTATGGCTACACCTTC
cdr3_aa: CAWSLAVYGYTF

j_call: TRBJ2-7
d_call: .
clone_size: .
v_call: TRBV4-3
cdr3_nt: TGCGCCAGCAGCCAAACTGGGGCTTCCTACGAGCAGTACTTC
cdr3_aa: CASSQTGASYEQYF

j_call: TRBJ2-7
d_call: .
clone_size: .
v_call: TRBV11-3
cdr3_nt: TGTGCCAGCAGCCGGACAGAACTCCACGAGCAGTACTTC
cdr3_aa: CASSRTELHEQYF

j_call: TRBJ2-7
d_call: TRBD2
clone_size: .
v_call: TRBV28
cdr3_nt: TGTGCCAGCAGTTTATTAGGCGGGAGCTTTCGCGAGCAGTACTTC
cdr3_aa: CASSLLGGSFREQYF

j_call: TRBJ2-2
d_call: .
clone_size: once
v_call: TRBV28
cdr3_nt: TGTGCCAGCAGTTCCCTGTTCGATTTATTAACAGGGCCCAGGACCGGGGAGCTGTTTTTT
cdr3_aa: CASSSLFDLLTGPRTGELFF

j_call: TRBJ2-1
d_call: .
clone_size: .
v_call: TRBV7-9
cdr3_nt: TGTGCCAGCAGCAAAATTGAGCGGATAGAGCAGTTCTTC
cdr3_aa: CASSKIERIEQFF

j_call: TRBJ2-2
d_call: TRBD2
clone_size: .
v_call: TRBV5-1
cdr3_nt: TGCGCCAGCAGCCTAGCGGGAGCGGACACCGGGGAGCTGTTTTTT
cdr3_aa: CASSLAGADTGELFF

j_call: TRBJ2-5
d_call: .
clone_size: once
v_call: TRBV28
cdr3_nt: TGTGCCAGCAGTTTGCCGATCACAGGGTCTCGGGAGACCCAGTACTTC
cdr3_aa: CASSLPITGSRETQYF

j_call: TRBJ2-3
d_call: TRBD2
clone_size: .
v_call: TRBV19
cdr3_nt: TGTGCCAGTAGTCTCACTGGGACTAGCCTTGGTCCTAGCACAGATACGCAGTATTTT
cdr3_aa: CASSLTGTSLGPSTDTQYF

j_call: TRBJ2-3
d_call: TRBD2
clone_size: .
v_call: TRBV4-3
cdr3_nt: TGCGCCAGCAGCCAAGATGTAAGCGGGAGGGCCTTTCAGGATACGCAGTATTTT
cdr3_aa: CASSQDVSGRAFQDTQYF